Following are 29 T cell receptor beta chains from one sample sequenced in a study of T cell changes during pregnancy in multiple sclerosis. The data were produced by immunoSEQ multiplex PCR, yet TCRdb's version contains in-frame clones alone and is incomplete. The data hold about 73,000 clones, with 92% observed a single time. The sample consisted of peripheral blood, taken in the third trimester of pregnancy. All receptors come from a female donor in good health, enrolled as a control in a pregnancy study.

The rearrangement joins TRBV10-2 to TRBJ2-5, with 12 bases identical to TRBD2. J gave up 5 bases and V 10 bases, and 11 bases lay outside the gene matches. The CDR3 sequence is 15 residues long. Germline CDR1 and CDR2: WSHSY and SAAADI. The CDR3 region is CATRPRLAGDETQYF. The DNA of the CDR3 is TGCGCCACCCGCCCGAGACTAGCGGGGGATGAGACCCAGTACTTC.

The rearrangement uses TRBV19 and TRBJ2-5, with 7 bases matching TRBD1. The germline V gene has CDR1 LNHDA and CDR2 SQIVND (reference sequence). V trimming: 6 bases; J trimming: 4 bases; junction bases outside the gene matches: 5. The CDR3 runs 13 residues. CDR3 bases: TGTGCCAGTAGGAGACAGGGCTCAGAGACCCAGTACTTC. Protein: CASRRQGSETQYF. Filled out from reference TRBV19 and TRBJ2-5, the complete variable domain reads DGGITQSPKYLFRKEGQNVTLSCEQNLNHDAMYWYRQDPGQGLRLIYYSQIVNDFQKGDIAEGYSVSREKKESFPLTVTSAQKNPTAFYLCASRRQGSETQYFGPGTRLLVL.

CDR3 DNA sequence: TGTGCCAGCAGCGGCCGGACAGGGGGCTTATACGAGCAGTACTTC. Its protein product is CASSGRTGGLYEQYF. The rearrangement uses TRBV28 and TRBJ2-7, with 11 bases identical to TRBD1. The V segment lost 6 bases and the J segment 4 bases; nucleotides outside the gene matches: 8. Germline CDR1 reads MDHEN; CDR2 reads SYDVKM. CDR3 size: 15 residues.

This chain uses TRBV6-1 with TRBJ2-7; 11 bases map to TRBD2. V was clipped by 9 bases and J by 7 bases; unmatched bases: 14. This CDR3 spans 15 amino acids. The germline CDR1 and CDR2 sequences are MNHNS and SASEGT. CDR3 loop: CASRRGLAAPLEQYF. In DNA form, the CDR3 reads TGTGCCAGTAGGAGGGGACTAGCGGCCCCCTTAGAGCAGTACTTC.

In its sample, this clone was seen once. The V gene is TRBV29-1, the J gene TRBJ1-2, with 7 bases matching TRBD1. CDR3 length: 13 residues. V lost 5 bases, J lost 5 bases, and 8 bases stayed unmatched. Germline V gene data show CDR1 as SQVTM and CDR2 as ANQGSEA. The CDR3, as DNA: TGCAGCGTTTACCTGGGGACAGTTTATGGCTACACCTTC. Protein sequence: CSVYLGTVYGYTF.

This clone has only a few counts. The V and J genes are TRBV14 and TRBJ1-6; tentative D call: TRBD1 (5 bases). The CDR3 runs 14 residues. CDR1 and CDR2 from the germline V gene are SGHDN and FVKESK. The V end was cut by 0 bases, the J end by 10 bases, with 10 bases between. CDR3 nucleotides: TGTGCCAGCAGCCAAGATCGGGGGAACTCACCCCTCCACTTT. It yields the protein CASSQDRGNSPLHF.

This chain uses TRBV19 with TRBJ2-2; a possible D gene is TRBD2 (5 bases). Germline V gives CDR1 LNHDA, CDR2 SQIVND (reference sequence). Trimming took 2 bases from V and 3 from J, leaving 10 bases between them. CDR3 length: 15 amino acids. In DNA form, the CDR3 reads TGTGCCAGTAGTATATTTAGCGTTTACACCGGGGAGCTGTTTTTT. It is translated as CASSIFSVYTGELFF. The whole variable domain, remainder taken from reference TRBV19 and TRBJ2-2, is DGGITQSPKYLFRKEGQNVTLSCEQNLNHDAMYWYRQDPGQGLRLIYYSQIVNDFQKGDIAEGYSVSREKKESFPLTVTSAQKNPTAFYLCASSIFSVYTGELFFGEGSRLTVL.

V and J are TRBV19 and TRBJ1-5, with 10 nucleotides matching TRBD1. Trimming at V came to 6 bases and at J to 0 bases, leaving 8 bases not matched to a gene. CDR1 LNHDA and CDR2 SQIVND come from the germline V gene (reference sequence). This CDR3 has 17 residues. Written as DNA, the CDR3 is TGTGCCAGTAGGCGGGACAGGGGAGGCTATAGCAATCAGCCCCAGCATTTT. Encoded protein: CASRRDRGGYSNQPQHF.

This clone was seen a single time. The chain links TRBV18 to TRBJ1-3; D remains unclear. The CDR3 has 13 residues. Looked up from germline, CDR1 is KGHSH and CDR2 is LQKENI. V was cut by 8 bases and J by 3 bases, with 11 bases left in between. As DNA, the CDR3 is TGTGCCAGCACCCCAGGACTTGGAAACACCATATATTTT. This gives the protein CASTPGLGNTIYF. The full variable domain, with the rest looked up from reference TRBV18 and TRBJ1-3, is NAGVMQNPRHLVRRRGQEARLRCSPMKGHSHVYWYRQLPEEGLKFMVYLQKENIIDESGMPKERFSAEFPKEGPSILRIQQVVRGDSAAYFCASTPGLGNTIYFGEGSWLTVV.

The V gene is TRBV11-3, the J gene TRBJ2-1; TRBD2 matches 9 bases. The germline CDR1 and CDR2 sequences are SGHNT and YENEEA. CDR3 size: 16 residues. With V trimmed by 1 base and J by 9 bases, 10 bases remained unmatched. The CDR3 DNA reads as TGTGCCAGCAGCTTAGGGGTTGGCGGGGGGGCCGGTGAGCAGTTCTTC. The encoded protein is CASSLGVGGGAGEQFF.

The chain employs TRBV6-1 and TRBJ2-3; 11 bases match TRBD2. CDR1 is MNHNS, CDR2 SASEGT, per germline. V shed 3 bases, J shed 5 bases, and the junction held 7 bases outside the gene matches. CDR3 length: 16 amino acids. The CDR3 nucleotides are TGTGCCAGCAGTGACGTAGCGGGGGGGCGCGGAGATACGCAGTATTTT. Protein sequence: CASSDVAGGRGDTQYF.

V usage is TRBV27 and J usage is TRBJ1-2; D unclear. V was shortened by 3 bases and J by 4 bases, with 12 bases between the two germline ends. CDR1 is MNHEY, CDR2 SMNVEV, per germline (reference sequence). The CDR3 is 14 residues long. CDR3 coding DNA: TGTGCCAGCAGTTTGGTTCGGGGAAGCTATGGCTACACCTTC. Translating it yields CASSLVRGSYGYTF.

This chain links TRBV5-1 with TRBJ1-1, with a weak D call TRBD1 (6 bases). V lost 9 bases and J lost 7, with 7 bases in between. The length of the CDR3 is 9 residues. Per germline, CDR1 SGHRS and CDR2 YFSETQ. CDR3 amino acids: CAKDSEAFF. The CDR3 DNA reads TGCGCCAAGGACAGTGAAGCTTTCTTT.

The chain has TRBV7-2 and TRBJ1-1, with D uncertain. This CDR3 region has 13 residues. Trimming removed 5 bases at V and 1 base at J, with 8 bases between. Germline V gene data show CDR1 as SGHTA and CDR2 as FQGNSA. CDR3: CASSPRRNTEAFF. CDR3 nucleotide sequence: TGTGCCAGCAGCCCGCGGAGGAACACTGAAGCTTTCTTT.

CDR3 sequence: CASSYSGGATDTQYF. In DNA, the CDR3 is TGTGCCAGCAGTTACAGCGGGGGGGCCACAGATACGCAGTATTTT. The chain has TRBV6-5 and TRBJ2-3; 10 bases are a match to TRBD2. This CDR3 is built from 15 residues. V was clipped by 2 bases and J by 2 bases; unmatched bases: 1. The germline gives CDR1 MNHEY, CDR2 SVGAGI.

The chain has TRBV4-2 and TRBJ2-7; TRBD1 agrees at 11 bases. The V and J ends lost 2 bases and 5 bases, in that order; junction bases with no gene match: 5. Per the germline V gene, CDR1 is LGHNA and CDR2 is YNFKEQ. CDR3 length equals 15 residues. The CDR3 loop is CASSQSGQGADEQYF. The CDR3 DNA reads TGTGCCAGCAGCCAATCTGGACAGGGGGCTGACGAGCAGTACTTC.

The chain links TRBV19 to TRBJ2-7, with a possible D match to TRBD1 (6 bases). Trimming shortened V by 3 bases and J by 2 bases, and 8 bases separated the two germline ends. Per the germline V gene, CDR1 is LNHDA and CDR2 is SQIVND (reference sequence). The CDR3 has 13 amino acids. In DNA, the CDR3 is TGTGCCAGTAGTATCGCAGGGGCCTACGAGCAGTACTTC. Its translation: CASSIAGAYEQYF.

This clone has a single count. The J gene is TRBJ2-2, the V gene TRBV10-3; TRBD1 matches at 8 bases. In germline, CDR1 is ENHRY, CDR2 SYGVKD. The J segment lost 6 bases and the V segment lost 10 bases, leaving 10 bases of the junction unmatched. CDR3 size: 14 residues. The CDR3 bases are TGTGCCACCCACAGGGGGTCCCCCCCCGGGGAGCTGTTTTTT. Protein product: CATHRGSPPGELFF.

The genes are TRBV2 and TRBJ2-7; TRBD1 matches at 7 bases. V was pared by 5 bases and J by 3 bases, with 4 bases of the junction left unmatched. This CDR3 has 13 amino acids. From germline, CDR1 is SNHLY and CDR2 FYNNEI. The CDR3: CASSPGQYYEQYF. The DNA of the CDR3 is TGTGCCAGCAGTCCGGGACAGTACTACGAGCAGTACTTC.

The gene calls are TRBV28 and TRBJ2-5; 8 bases map to TRBD1. This CDR3 spans 15 amino acids. With 4 bases clipped from V and 4 bases from J, the junction kept 8 bases outside the gene matches. CDR1 is MDHEN, CDR2 SYDVKM, per germline. CDR3 nucleotides: TGTGCCAGCAGTTCCCGGACAGGGACAGGAGAGACCCAGTACTTC. Its translation is CASSSRTGTGETQYF.

This sequence joins TRBV7-8 and TRBJ2-7, with 11 bases lining up with TRBD2. CDR3 length: 19 residues. From germline, CDR1 is SGHVS and CDR2 FQNEAQ. Trimming took 5 bases from V and 2 from J; bases not matched to a gene: 17. CDR3 protein: CASSLVPSGGTSSTYEQYF. DNA of the CDR3: TGTGCCAGCAGCCTAGTCCCTAGCGGGGGGACCTCCTCTACCTACGAGCAGTACTTC.

The chain carries TRBV6-1 and TRBJ2-1; TRBD2 aligns across 10 bases. Germline trimming cut 6 bases from V and 2 bases from J; bases unmatched to any gene: 1. This CDR3 region has 14 residues. The germline V gene encodes CDR1 MNHNS and CDR2 SASEGT. The chain's CDR3 is CASSLAGAYNEQFF. Here the CDR3 DNA reads TGTGCCAGCAGCCTAGCGGGAGCCTACAATGAGCAGTTCTTC.

The chain links TRBV27 to TRBJ1-1; 8 bases are a match to TRBD1. The CDR3 extends over 15 amino acids. CDR1 and CDR2 (germline): MNHEY, SMNVEV (reference sequence). J was trimmed by 4 bases and V by 6 bases; bases with no gene match: 10. The CDR3 is CASRLRQTGGTEAFF. In DNA form, the CDR3 reads TGTGCCAGCAGACTTCGCCAAACAGGGGGCACTGAAGCTTTCTTT.

The chain is built from TRBV18 and TRBJ1-5, with TRBD1 as a possible D gene (5 bases). Germline CDR1 KGHSH, CDR2 LQKENI. The CDR3 loop spans 15 amino acids. V was pared by 4 bases and J by 4 bases, with 14 bases between. The CDR3 DNA reads TGTGCCAGCTCACTATCCGGGGCGGGGAATCAGCCCCAGCATTTT. This translates into CASSLSGAGNQPQHF.

CDR3 sequence reads: CASSLIGRAGDTQYF. Here the CDR3 DNA reads TGTGCCAGCAGCTTAATCGGGAGGGCCGGAGATACGCAGTATTTT. This sequence joins TRBV11-1 and TRBJ2-3; 8 bases agree with TRBD2. Germline V CDR1 and CDR2: SGHAT, FQDESV (reference sequence). The CDR3 runs 15 residues. V dropped 2 bases and J dropped 5; count of bases not matched to a gene: 6. The full variable domain, rest sourced from reference TRBV11-1 and TRBJ2-3, is EAEVAQSPRYKITEKSQAVAFWCDPISGHATLYWYRQILGQGPELLVQFQDESVVDDSQLPKDRFSAERLKGVDSTLKIQPAELGDSAMYLCASSLIGRAGDTQYFGPGTRLTVL.

This rearrangement joins TRBV15 to TRBJ2-2, with TRBD1 identical over 8 bases. CDR1 LNHNV and CDR2 YYDKDF come from the germline V gene (reference sequence). This CDR3 spans 15 amino acids. J gave up 7 bases and V 0 bases, and 4 bases lay outside the gene matches. CDR3 DNA sequence: TGTGCCACCAGCAGAGATGGACAGGGTGGCGGGGAGCTGTTTTTT. Its protein product is CATSRDGQGGGELFF.

The V gene is TRBV5-4, the J gene TRBJ1-2; 10 nucleotides line up with TRBD1. V lost 3 bases to trimming and J lost 9 bases; unmatched junction nucleotides: 8. There are 14 residues in the CDR3. CDR1 and CDR2 from the germline V gene are SGHNT and YYREEE (reference sequence). CDR3 in amino acids: CASSSGTGVESYTF. Written as DNA, the CDR3 is TGTGCCAGCAGCTCGGGGACAGGGGTTGAGAGCTACACCTTC.

The rearrangement links TRBV10-1 to TRBJ2-2, with TRBD1 matching 8 bases. The CDR3 contains 13 residues. Germline CDR1 is WNHNN and CDR2 is SYGVQD (reference sequence). Trimming at V came to 6 bases and at J to 6 bases, leaving 3 bases not matched to a gene. CDR3 residues: CASRGTGPGELFF. The CDR3 DNA reads TGCGCCAGCAGGGGGACAGGCCCCGGGGAGCTGTTTTTT.

This sequence joins TRBV5-4 and TRBJ2-5; 7 nucleotides match TRBD1. CDR3 size: 15 residues. CDR1 is SGHNT, CDR2 YYREEE, per germline (reference sequence). V gave up 3 bases and J gave up 1 base; unmatched junction bases: 6. The CDR3 sequence is CASSSKDRFQETQYF. In nucleotides, the CDR3 is TGTGCCAGCAGCTCCAAGGACAGGTTCCAAGAGACCCAGTACTTC.